A single sample gave rise to the 32 T cell receptor beta chains below, sequenced in a study of T cell repertoires in cytomegalovirus infection. Antigens for these TCRs are unknown. MiXCR was run by TCRdb on the reads, yielding one entry per CDR3 protein. This sample has roughly 990,000 distinct CDR3 sequences, with less than 35% found just once. Sequenced here: cultured CD8+ T cells from PBMCs, sampled from culture after CMV antigen stimulation. These receptors were collected from a human donor in good health (CMV status not recorded). Some clones in this sample may be carry-over from other donors' samples.

The rearrangement uses TRBV7-1 and TRBJ1-4; 12 nucleotides match TRBD1. TRBV7-1 is reported as an ORF; its role is uncertain. V lost 7 bases to trimming and J lost 8 bases; unmatched junction nucleotides: 8. The CDR3 spans 15 residues. CDR3 bases: TGTGCCAGCAACCAATGGGACAGGGGGCGCGAAAAACTGTTTTTT. Translated: CASNQWDRGREKLFF.

The V call is TRBV7-9, the J call TRBJ1-6; 9 bases line up with TRBD1. The CDR3 has 16 residues. The germline gives CDR1 SEHNR, CDR2 FQNEAQ (reference sequence). V lost 5 bases and J lost 8; bases outside the gene matches: 10. The CDR3 protein is CASSTSGTGQHSPLHF. In nucleotides, the CDR3 is TGTGCCAGCAGCACCTCCGGGACAGGGCAGCATTCACCCCTCCACTTT. Variable domain in full (rest from reference TRBV7-9 and TRBJ1-6): DTGVSQNPRHKITKRGQNVTFRCDPISEHNRLYWYRQTLGQGPEFLTYFQNEAQLEKSRLLSDRFSAERPKGSFSTLEIQRTEQGDSAMYLCASSTSGTGQHSPLHFGNGTRLTVT.

This clonotype was counted ten times or more. The chain carries TRBV7-9 and TRBJ1-5; D unclear. Germline-derived CDR1 and CDR2 are SEHNR and FQNEAQ (reference sequence). There are 13 residues in the CDR3. V was cut by 5 bases and J by 3 bases, with 8 bases left in between. The CDR3 reads CASSPGSNQPQHF. The DNA of the CDR3 is TGTGCCAGCAGCCCTGGTTCCAATCAGCCCCAGCATTTT.

This clonotype occurred a few times. The chain carries TRBV6-1 and TRBJ1-2, with a tentative D call TRBD1 (6 bases). CDR1 and CDR2 from the germline V gene are MNHNS and SASEGT. This CDR3 has 14 residues. Trimming removed 5 bases from V and 3 bases from J, with 13 bases in between. CDR3 region: CASSSAGGDYGYTF. CDR3 in DNA: TGTGCCAGCAGTTCCGCCGGGGGCGACTATGGCTACACCTTC.

With regard to this clonotype: This may come from a read error, since a much larger clone is one base off. The chain joins TRBV9 to TRBJ2-7; tentative D call: TRBD1 (6 bases). Germline V gene data show CDR1 as SGDLS and CDR2 as YYNGEE. The CDR3 length is 13 residues. The CDR3 loop reads CASSAGTSFEQYF. The CDR3 DNA follows: TGTGCCAGCAGCGCCGGGACATCCTTCGAGCAGTACTTC.

The J gene is TRBJ1-1, the V gene TRBV19; D remains unclear. Trimming took 4 bases from V and 6 from J, leaving 12 bases between them. The CDR3 contains 13 residues. Looked up from germline, CDR1 is LNHDA and CDR2 is SQIVND (reference sequence). As DNA, the CDR3 is TGTGCCAGTAGTACATACTCAAATCCTGAAGCTTTCTTT. Its protein product is CASSTYSNPEAFF.

This clonotype was picked up a small number of times. The genes are TRBV5-6 and TRBJ1-1; D not resolved. V was clipped by 0 bases and J by 4 bases, with 19 bases between them. The CDR3 loop spans 17 amino acids. Germline CDR1 SGHDT, CDR2 YYEEEE. CDR3 DNA: TGTGCCAGCAGCTTGGAAGGAGGAATGAGGGTTGGCACTGAAGCTTTCTTT. Protein sequence: CASSLEGGMRVGTEAFF. The full variable domain, with the rest looked up from reference TRBV5-6 and TRBJ1-1, is DAGVTQSPTHLIKTRGQQVTLRCSPKSGHDTVSWYQQALGQGPQFIFQYYEEEERQRGNFPDRFSGHQFPNYSSELNVNALLLGDSALYLCASSLEGGMRVGTEAFFGQGTRLTVV.

This clonotype was seen more than once but under ten times. J is TRBJ2-1 and V is TRBV7-2; D ambiguous. The length of the CDR3 is 17 residues. V shed 1 base and J shed 5 bases, with 18 bases lying between them. In germline, CDR1 is SGHTA, CDR2 FQGNSA. CDR3 in DNA: TGTGCCAGCAGCTTAGGACCCCCGATGATAGAGGACAATGAGCAGTTCTTC. As protein: CASSLGPPMIEDNEQFF.

This clonotype was observed a few times. The chain recombines TRBV6-1 with TRBJ1-1; a weak D match, TRBD1 (5 bases). V was pared by 1 base and J by 11 bases, with 14 bases between. The CDR3 extends over 13 amino acids. CDR1 is MNHNS and CDR2 is SASEGT in the germline V gene. The DNA of the CDR3 is TGTGCCAGCAGTGAAGGCAGGGTTCAACCCGCTTTCTTT. Protein sequence: CASSEGRVQPAFF.

This clonotype was recorded a few times. V gene TRBV7-2 combines with J gene TRBJ2-7; 7 bases agree with TRBD2. J lost 2 bases, V lost 5 bases, and 9 bases had no gene match. The CDR3 is made up of 15 amino acids. The germline CDR1 and CDR2 sequences are SGHTA and FQGNSA. CDR3 sequence: CASSPRAGTTYEQYF. CDR3 in DNA: TGTGCCAGCAGCCCTCGAGCGGGGACTACCTACGAGCAGTACTTC.

The chain combines TRBV19 with TRBJ2-7; 11 positions match TRBD2. Germline assignment: CDR1 LNHDA and CDR2 SQIVND (reference sequence). The CDR3 length is 14 residues. Unmatched junction bases numbered 5, after V lost 6 bases and J lost 4 bases. CDR3 amino acids: CASRMGLAAYEQYF. The DNA of the CDR3 is TGTGCCAGTAGGATGGGACTAGCGGCTTACGAGCAGTACTTC.

This clonotype was detected only once. A read error may explain this, as a much larger clone is one base away. The chain links TRBV14 to TRBJ2-5; D gene ambiguous. The CDR3 has 13 residues. The germline CDR1 and CDR2 sequences are SGHDN and FVKESK. V lost 4 bases to trimming and J lost 3 bases, with 9 bases between them. Here the CDR3 reads CASSPSNEETQYF. CDR3 in DNA: TGTGCCAGCAGCCCCTCCAATGAAGAGACCCAGTACTTC.

The V gene is TRBV4-1, the J gene TRBJ1-4; D gene uncertain. Trimming shortened V by 0 bases and J by 0 bases, and 11 bases separated the two germline ends. Germline assignment: CDR1 MGHRA and CDR2 YSYEKL. The CDR3 has 17 residues. The CDR3 spells CASSQELLIATNEKLFF. CDR3 nucleotides: TGCGCCAGCAGCCAAGAACTACTTATTGCAACTAATGAAAAACTGTTTTTT.

This clonotype was found a few times. In DNA form, the CDR3 reads TGCGCCAGCAGCCTCCATGTACATAGCAATCAGCCCCAGCATTTT. Translating it yields CASSLHVHSNQPQHF. V usage is TRBV4-1 and J usage is TRBJ1-5; D not certain. Germline V gene data show CDR1 as MGHRA and CDR2 as YSYEKL. V gave up 4 bases and J gave up 0 bases, with 10 bases separating them. The length of the CDR3 is 15 residues.

The genes are TRBV7-9 and TRBJ2-7, with TRBD1 matching over 8 bases. V was clipped by 6 bases and J by 2 bases; unmatched bases: 9. Germline V CDR1 and CDR2: SEHNR, FQNEAQ (reference sequence). The CDR3 extends over 15 amino acids. CDR3 in amino acids: CASRKGQENTYEQYF. The CDR3 DNA follows: TGTGCCAGCAGGAAGGGACAGGAGAACACCTACGAGCAGTACTTC.

The chain is built from TRBV6-6 and TRBJ2-7; D gene unclear. CDR1 is MNHNY, CDR2 SVGAGI, per germline (reference sequence). V was pared by 5 bases and J by 2 bases, with 10 bases between. The CDR3 consists of 13 residues. The CDR3 reads CASSHSRAYEQYF. The CDR3 DNA follows: TGTGCCAGCAGTCATTCAAGAGCCTACGAGCAGTACTTC.

This clonotype has only one observation. The chain recombines TRBV7-3 with TRBJ2-7; TRBD1 agrees at 7 bases. This CDR3 region has 16 residues. Germline lookup yields CDR1 SGHTA and CDR2 FQGTGA. V shed 5 bases, J shed 2 bases, and the junction held 12 bases outside the gene matches. The CDR3, as DNA: TGTGCCAGCAGCGCAAAACAGGGGCCCAGGACCTACGAGCAGTACTTC. Translation: CASSAKQGPRTYEQYF. The full variable domain, in which reference TRBV7-3 and TRBJ2-7 provide the parts outside the CDR3, is GAGVSQTPSNKVTEKGKYVELRCDPISGHTALYWYRQSLGQGPEFLIYFQGTGAADDSGLPNDRFFAVRPEGSVSTLKIQRTERGDSAVYLCASSAKQGPRTYEQYFGPGTRLTVT.

This chain links TRBV12-3 or TRBV12-4 with TRBJ1-3, with unresolved D. This CDR3 is built from 14 residues. V was cut by 10 bases and J by 0 bases, with 13 bases left in between. CDR3: CAIGRESSGNTIYF. In DNA form, the CDR3 reads TGTGCCATCGGAAGGGAGAGCTCTGGAAACACCATATATTTT.

Concerning this clonotype: A junction boundary mismatches the germline segment, possibly from a read error. Written as DNA, the CDR3 is TGTGCCAGCAGTACTTGGACTAGCGGGTACCATGAGACCCAGTACTTC. It specifies CASSTWTSGYHETQYF. The genes are TRBV6-1 and TRBJ2-5; 11 positions match TRBD2. Looked up from germline, CDR1 is MNHNS and CDR2 is SASEGT. The CDR3 loop spans 16 amino acids.

The rearrangement links TRBV5-4 to TRBJ2-1; perhaps TRBD2 as D (6 bases). CDR3 length equals 14 residues. Trimming pared 4 bases from V and 6 bases from J, leaving 14 bases between. Germline V gene lookup returns CDR1 SGHNT and CDR2 YYREEE (reference sequence). In DNA, the CDR3 is TGTGCCAGCAGCCCCGGGACTCCTGGCAATGAGCAGTTCTTC. It yields the protein CASSPGTPGNEQFF.

V and J are TRBV6-5 and TRBJ2-1; D is tentatively TRBD1 or TRBD2 (6 bases each). The CDR3 runs 15 residues. The germline gives CDR1 MNHEY, CDR2 SVGAGI. Trimming pared 1 base from V and 7 bases from J, leaving 14 bases between. CDR3 in amino acids: CASSYWGARGNEQFF. CDR3 nucleotides: TGTGCCAGCAGTTACTGGGGGGCTCGAGGGAATGAGCAGTTCTTC.

The sample holds a few counts of this clonotype. The V and J genes are TRBV27 and TRBJ2-7; perhaps D is TRBD1 or TRBD2 (6 bases each). CDR3 length: 14 residues. Per the germline V gene, CDR1 is MNHEY and CDR2 is SMNVEV (reference sequence). Deletions cut 6 bases from V and 4 bases from J, with 16 bases between. CDR3 loop: CASRGGNGSYEQYF. The CDR3 DNA is TGTGCCAGCAGAGGGGGGAATGGATCTTACGAGCAGTACTTC.

Only a few counts were recorded for this clonotype. The gene calls are TRBV5-6 and TRBJ2-5, with TRBD1 matching over 9 bases. V trimming: 2 bases; J trimming: 1 base; junction bases outside the gene matches: 3. The V gene's germline CDR1 is SGHDT and CDR2 YYEEEE. This CDR3 spans 15 amino acids. As DNA, the CDR3 is TGTGCCAGCAGCTTCCACAGGGGGCGCCAAGAGACCCAGTACTTC. This gives the protein CASSFHRGRQETQYF.

A few counts support this clonotype. The V call is TRBV19, the J call TRBJ1-5; tentative D call: TRBD1 (5 bases). Germline-derived CDR1 and CDR2 are LNHDA and SQIVND (reference sequence). V lost 3 bases and J lost 7, with 13 bases in between. The CDR3 is 14 residues long. The CDR3 DNA sequence: TGTGCCAGTAGTATCGGTCAGGGTATGCAGCCCCAGCATTTT. Protein: CASSIGQGMQPQHF.

The gene calls are TRBV4-2 and TRBJ2-7, with TRBD2 matching over 11 bases. The trim removed 0 bases at V and 2 bases at J, leaving 9 bases unmatched. There are 18 residues in the CDR3. Germline V CDR1 and CDR2: LGHNA, YNFKEQ. As DNA, the CDR3 is TGTGCCAGCAGCCAAGATCTGGGGCTAGCGGGGGGACCCTACGAGCAGTACTTC. As protein: CASSQDLGLAGGPYEQYF.

The rearrangement uses TRBV20-1 and TRBJ2-7; D is ambiguous. This CDR3 region has 13 residues. The germline CDR1 and CDR2 sequences are DFQATT and SNEGSKA (reference sequence). V lost 0 bases and J 4 bases, leaving 10 bases between the germline ends. CDR3 sequence (DNA): TGCAGTGCTAGAGACCCCACCGGGTACGAGCAGTACGTC. Amino acids: CSARDPTGYEQYV.

The gene calls are TRBV4-1 and TRBJ2-3; 11 nucleotides match TRBD2. The CDR3 is made up of 18 amino acids. Germline CDR1 MGHRA, CDR2 YSYEKL. With 0 bases clipped from V and 2 bases from J, the junction kept 7 bases outside the gene matches. This CDR3 is CASSQEEGLADSTDTQYF. The DNA for the CDR3 is TGCGCCAGCAGCCAAGAAGAGGGACTAGCGGATTCCACAGATACGCAGTATTTT.

The table lists this clonotype with a few counts. The V and J genes are TRBV4-2 and TRBJ1-6; D is undetermined. In germline, CDR1 is LGHNA, CDR2 YNFKEQ. The V end lost 4 bases, the J end lost 5 bases, and 15 bases lay between the germline ends. The CDR3 contains 16 residues. The CDR3 protein is CASSREDQLNNSPLHF. The CDR3 coding sequence is TGTGCCAGCAGCCGGGAGGACCAGTTAAATAATTCACCCCTCCACTTT.

This clonotype appeared a few times. The chain recombines TRBV5-6 with TRBJ2-3; D assignment may be TRBD1 or TRBD2 (5 bases each). V lost 4 bases and J lost 2, with 20 bases in between. The CDR3 totals 17 residues. Germline values: CDR1 SGHDT, CDR2 YYEEEE. CDR3 nucleotide sequence: TGTGCCAGCAGCCTAACCCGAGGGGCGATAATCACAGATACGCAGTATTTT. Encoded protein: CASSLTRGAIITDTQYF.

This clonotype was picked up many times. J is TRBJ2-3 and V is TRBV7-6; TRBD1 agrees at 7 bases. Germline lookup yields CDR1 SGHVS and CDR2 FNYEAQ. The CDR3 contains 16 residues. V gave up 5 bases and J gave up 1 base; unmatched junction bases: 9. For the CDR3, the DNA is TGTGCCAGCAGCCCCATGGGGACAGAGGGCACAGATACGCAGTATTTT. Amino acids: CASSPMGTEGTDTQYF.

This clonotype was seen more than once but under ten times. The chain carries TRBV5-4 and TRBJ2-6, with 7 bases identical to TRBD1. The length of the CDR3 is 15 residues. Germline assignment: CDR1 SGHNT and CDR2 YYREEE (reference sequence). With 0 bases clipped from V and 7 bases from J, the junction kept 4 bases outside the gene matches. The CDR3 DNA reads TGTGCCAGCAGCTTGGGACAGGGAAGAGCCAACGTCCTGACTTTC. Amino acids: CASSLGQGRANVLTF. Looking up the rest from reference TRBV5-4 and TRBJ2-6 gives the full variable domain: ETGVTQSPTHLIKTRGQQVTLRCSSQSGHNTVSWYQQALGQGPQFIFQYYREEENGRGNFPPRFSGLQFPNYSSELNVNALELDDSALYLCASSLGQGRANVLTFGAGSRLTVL.

In this sample, this clonotype turned up a few times. This rearrangement joins TRBV12-5 to TRBJ1-5, with a tentative D call TRBD1 (5 bases). The CDR3 runs to 13 residues. With 3 bases removed from V and 5 bases from J, the gap between germline ends came to 8 bases. Germline V gives CDR1 LGHNT, CDR2 FRNRAP. CDR3 protein: CASGFGTYQPQHF. In nucleotides, the CDR3 is TGTGCTAGTGGTTTCGGGACTTATCAGCCCCAGCATTTT.